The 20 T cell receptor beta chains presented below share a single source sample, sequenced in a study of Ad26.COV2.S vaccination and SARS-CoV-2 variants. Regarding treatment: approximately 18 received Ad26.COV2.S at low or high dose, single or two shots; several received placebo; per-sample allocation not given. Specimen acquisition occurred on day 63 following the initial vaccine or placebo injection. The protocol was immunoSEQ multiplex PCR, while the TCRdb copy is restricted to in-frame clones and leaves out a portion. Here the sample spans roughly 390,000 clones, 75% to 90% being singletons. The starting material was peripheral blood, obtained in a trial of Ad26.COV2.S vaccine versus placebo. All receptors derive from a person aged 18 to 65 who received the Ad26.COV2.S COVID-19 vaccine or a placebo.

The chain's CDR3 is CASSQPTSGGLVGPSSYNEQFF. The CDR3 DNA is TGCGCCAGCAGCCAACCGACTAGCGGGGGGCTAGTCGGACCTAGCTCCTACAATGAGCAGTTCTTC. The genes are TRBV4-1 and TRBJ2-1; 13 nucleotides agree with TRBD2. CDR1 and CDR2 from the germline V gene are MGHRA and YSYEKL. The CDR3 is 22 amino acids. The ends lost 2 bases at V and 0 bases at J; junction bases unmatched: 16.

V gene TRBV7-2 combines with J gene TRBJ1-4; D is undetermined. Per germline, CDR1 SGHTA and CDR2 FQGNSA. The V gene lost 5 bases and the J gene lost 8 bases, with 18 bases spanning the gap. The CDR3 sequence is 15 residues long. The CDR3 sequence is CASSPSWGVGEKLFF. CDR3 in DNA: TGTGCCAGCAGCCCATCGTGGGGAGTAGGGGAAAAACTGTTTTTT.

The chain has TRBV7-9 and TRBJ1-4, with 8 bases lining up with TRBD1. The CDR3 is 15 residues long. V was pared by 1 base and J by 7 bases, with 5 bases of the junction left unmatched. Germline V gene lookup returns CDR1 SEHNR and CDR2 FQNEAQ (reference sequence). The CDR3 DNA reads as TGTGCCAGCAGCTTAGGGGACAGGAGTGGTGAAAAACTGTTTTTT. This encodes CASSLGDRSGEKLFF.

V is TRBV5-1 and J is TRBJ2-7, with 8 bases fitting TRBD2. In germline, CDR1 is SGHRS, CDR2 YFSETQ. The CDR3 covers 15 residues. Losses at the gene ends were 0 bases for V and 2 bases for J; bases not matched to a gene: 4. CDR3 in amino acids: CASSLGTSGAYEQYF. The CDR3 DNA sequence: TGCGCCAGCAGCTTGGGCACTAGCGGTGCCTACGAGCAGTACTTC. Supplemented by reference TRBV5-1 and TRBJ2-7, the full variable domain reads KAGVTQTPRYLIKTRGQQVTLSCSPISGHRSVSWYQQTPGQGLQFLFEYFSETQRNKGNFPGRFSGRQFSNSRSEMNVSTLELGDSALYLCASSLGTSGAYEQYFGPGTRLTVT.

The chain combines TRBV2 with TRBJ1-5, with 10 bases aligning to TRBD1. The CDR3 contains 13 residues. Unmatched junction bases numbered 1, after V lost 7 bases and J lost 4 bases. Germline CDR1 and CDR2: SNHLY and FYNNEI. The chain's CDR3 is CASMGQGNQPQHF. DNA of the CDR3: TGTGCCAGCATGGGACAGGGGAATCAGCCCCAGCATTTT.

The CDR3 loop is CASRGIILSTDTQYF. The DNA for the CDR3 is TGCGCCAGCAGGGGGATAATACTTAGCACAGATACGCAGTATTTT. The J gene is TRBJ2-3, the V gene TRBV5-1; D gene ambiguous. Germline V gene data show CDR1 as SGHRS and CDR2 as YFSETQ. This CDR3 has 15 amino acids. The V end was cut by 5 bases, the J end by 0 bases, with 13 bases between. Complete variable domain (other parts from reference TRBV5-1 and TRBJ2-3): KAGVTQTPRYLIKTRGQQVTLSCSPISGHRSVSWYQQTPGQGLQFLFEYFSETQRNKGNFPGRFSGRQFSNSRSEMNVSTLELGDSALYLCASRGIILSTDTQYFGPGTRLTVL.

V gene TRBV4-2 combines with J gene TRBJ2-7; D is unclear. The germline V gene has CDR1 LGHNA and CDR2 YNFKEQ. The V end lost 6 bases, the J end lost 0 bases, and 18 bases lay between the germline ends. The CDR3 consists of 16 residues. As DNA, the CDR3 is TGTGCCAGCAGTCACCCCCGGGCTAGAACCTCCTACGAGCAGTACTTC. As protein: CASSHPRARTSYEQYF.

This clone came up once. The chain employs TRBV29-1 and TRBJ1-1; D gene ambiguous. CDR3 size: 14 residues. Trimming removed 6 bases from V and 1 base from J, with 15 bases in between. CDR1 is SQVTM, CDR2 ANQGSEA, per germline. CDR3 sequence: CSVRSGGGNTEAFF. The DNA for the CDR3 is TGCAGCGTCCGCAGTGGAGGAGGGAACACTGAAGCTTTCTTT.

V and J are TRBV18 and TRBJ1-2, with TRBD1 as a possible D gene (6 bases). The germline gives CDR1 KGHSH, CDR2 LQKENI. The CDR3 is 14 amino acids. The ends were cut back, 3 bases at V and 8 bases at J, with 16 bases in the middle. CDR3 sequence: CASSPEDSVWGYTF. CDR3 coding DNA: TGTGCCAGCTCACCCGAGGACAGCGTGTGGGGCTACACCTTC.

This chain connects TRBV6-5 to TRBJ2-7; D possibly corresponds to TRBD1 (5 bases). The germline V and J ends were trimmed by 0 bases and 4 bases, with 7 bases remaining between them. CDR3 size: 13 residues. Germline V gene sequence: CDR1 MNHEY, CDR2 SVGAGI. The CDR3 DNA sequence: TGTGCCAGCAGTTACTCGACAGAATACGAGCAGTACTTC. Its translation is CASSYSTEYEQYF.

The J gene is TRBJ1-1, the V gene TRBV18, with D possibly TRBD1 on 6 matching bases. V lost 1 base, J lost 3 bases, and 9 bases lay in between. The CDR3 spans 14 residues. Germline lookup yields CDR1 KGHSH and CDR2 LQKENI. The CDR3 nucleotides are TGTGCCAGCTCACCACTCGAGGGGGACACTGAAGCTTTCTTT. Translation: CASSPLEGDTEAFF.

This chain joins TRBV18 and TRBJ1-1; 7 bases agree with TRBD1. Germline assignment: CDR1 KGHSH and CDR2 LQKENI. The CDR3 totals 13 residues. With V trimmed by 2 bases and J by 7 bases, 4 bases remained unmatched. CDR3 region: CASSPDRDSEAFF. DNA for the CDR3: TGTGCCAGCTCACCAGACCGGGACAGTGAAGCTTTCTTT.

The CDR3 is CASSLVERPNYGYTF. The CDR3 DNA sequence: TGTGCCAGCAGCTTAGTCGAGAGACCCAACTATGGCTACACCTTC. The chain carries TRBV7-2 and TRBJ1-2; D is uncertain. Trimming took 1 base from V and 2 from J, leaving 11 bases between them. The CDR3 spans 15 residues. Germline CDR1 SGHTA, CDR2 FQGNSA.

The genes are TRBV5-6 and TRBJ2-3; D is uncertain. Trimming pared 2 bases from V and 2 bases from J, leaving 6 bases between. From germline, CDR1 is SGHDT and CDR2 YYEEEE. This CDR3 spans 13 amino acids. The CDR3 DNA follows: TGTGCCAGCAGCTTCTACCACACAGATACGCAGTATTTT. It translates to CASSFYHTDTQYF.

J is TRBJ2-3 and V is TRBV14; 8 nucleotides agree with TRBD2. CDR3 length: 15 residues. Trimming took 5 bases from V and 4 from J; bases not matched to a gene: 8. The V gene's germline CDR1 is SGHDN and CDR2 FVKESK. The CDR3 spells CASSDIRGGPDTQYF. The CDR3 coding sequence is TGTGCCAGCAGCGACATCCGGGGGGGACCAGATACGCAGTATTTT.

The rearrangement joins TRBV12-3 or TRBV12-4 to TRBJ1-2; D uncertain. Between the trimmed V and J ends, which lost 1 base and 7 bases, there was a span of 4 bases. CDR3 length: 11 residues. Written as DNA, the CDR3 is TGTGCCAGCAGTTTAGGGTTTGGCTACACCTTC. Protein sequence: CASSLGFGYTF.

This chain's CDR3 is CASSNDRERETQYF. The CDR3, as DNA: TGTGCCAGCAGCAATGACAGGGAGAGAGAGACCCAGTACTTC. The V call is TRBV5-4, the J call TRBJ2-5; 7 bases map to TRBD1. The CDR3 has 14 residues. Per germline, CDR1 SGHNT and CDR2 YYREEE (reference sequence). V trimming: 4 bases; J trimming: 4 bases; junction bases outside the gene matches: 7.

The CDR3 nucleotides read TGTGCCAGCAGCACAGGGTATGGCTACACCTTC. Protein: CASSTGYGYTF. V gene TRBV6-5 combines with J gene TRBJ1-2; weak D call: TRBD1 (6 bases). CDR3 size: 11 residues. The V gene lost 6 bases and the J gene lost 5 bases, with 7 bases spanning the gap. CDR1 MNHEY and CDR2 SVGAGI come from the germline V gene.

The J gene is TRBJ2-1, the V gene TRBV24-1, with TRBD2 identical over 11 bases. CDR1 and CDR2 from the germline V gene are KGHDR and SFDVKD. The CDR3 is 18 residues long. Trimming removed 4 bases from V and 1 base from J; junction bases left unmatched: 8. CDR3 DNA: TGTGCCACCAGTGACCCGGGACTAGCGGATCAGTCCTACAATGAGCAGTTCTTC. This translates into CATSDPGLADQSYNEQFF.

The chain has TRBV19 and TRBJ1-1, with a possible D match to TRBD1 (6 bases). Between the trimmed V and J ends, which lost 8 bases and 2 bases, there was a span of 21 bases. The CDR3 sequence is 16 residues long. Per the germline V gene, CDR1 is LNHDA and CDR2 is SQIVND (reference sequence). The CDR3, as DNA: TGTGCCAGTTCGACACAGGGAGGGCCCCCCAACACTGAAGCTTTCTTT. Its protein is CASSTQGGPPNTEAFF.